This is a list of T cell receptor beta chains from one sample in a study of cytomegalovirus exposure and HLA in healthy donors. Sequencing was performed with immunoSEQ multiplex PCR; in TCRdb, only in-frame clones are kept and a portion is missing. The data contain some 150,000 clones, under 80% of them singletons. The material sequenced was PBMCs. The receptors shown here come from a man aged 35 to 55 in good health and CMV-seronegative. Both conserved end residues are part of each CDR3. The D gene is left open where the match is weak. Only some rows state a clone size, as once, few, many or a class for expanded clones.

clone_size	d_call	v_call	j_call	cdr3_nt	cdr3_aa
-	TRBD2	TRBV5-8	TRBJ2-1	TGTGCCAGCAGCTTGGGGACTAGCGGGGGGTTTGAGCAGTTCTTC	CASSLGTSGGFEQFF
-	TRBD2	TRBV14	TRBJ2-1	TGTGCCAGCAGCCCGCTAGCGGGGGGTACCTACAATGAGCAGTTCTTC	CASSPLAGGTYNEQFF
-	-	TRBV5-1	TRBJ2-3	TGCGCCAGCAGCTTACTCCGGGATACGCAGTATTTT	CASSLLRDTQYF
-	TRBD1	TRBV6-6	TRBJ2-7	TGTGCCAGCAGTGGCCGGGACAGGGGCTCCTACGAGCAGTACTTC	CASSGRDRGSYEQYF
-	-	TRBV2	TRBJ2-7	TGTGCCAGCAGTGAAGCCCCCCGCTACGAGCAGTACTTC	CASSEAPRYEQYF
-	-	TRBV2	TRBJ2-3	TGTGCCAGCAGTGTTGGAGGGCAAGGAGATACGCAGTATTTT	CASSVGGQGDTQYF
once	-	TRBV6-5	TRBJ2-1	-	CASSSSGLGGNEQFF
few	-	TRBV11-2	TRBJ2-7	TGTGCCAGCAGCTCCTCTGCCGGTCGACCGGGAACACCCTACGAGCAGTACTTC	CASSSSAGRPGTPYEQYF
few	-	TRBV6-1	TRBJ1-2	TGTGCCAGCAGTATTGCGGGAGTAGAGTTTGGTGGCTACACCTTC	CASSIAGVEFGGYTF
-	TRBD1	TRBV4-1	TRBJ1-5	TGCGCCAGCAGCCAAGATCAGGGACAGACTTATCAGCCCCAGCATTTT	CASSQDQGQTYQPQHF
-	TRBD2	TRBV4-2	TRBJ2-7	TGTGCCAGCAGCCAAGCAGGACTAGCCCAACCCGAGCAGTACTTC	CASSQAGLAQPEQYF
-	-	TRBV5-1	TRBJ2-5	TGCGCCAGCAGCGGGGTTGGGGGTGACCCGAGACAGGCCCAGTACTTC	CASSGVGGDPRQAQYF
-	TRBD2	TRBV10-3	TRBJ2-1	TGTGCCATCAGTGAGTCTTCGGGAGGATACAATGAGCAGTTCTTC	CAISESSGGYNEQFF
-	-	TRBV5-1	TRBJ1-5	TGCGCCAGCAGCGCTGAGGGTGGCAATCAGCCCCAGCATTTT	CASSAEGGNQPQHF
once	-	TRBV29-1	TRBJ2-2	TGCAGCGTTGAAAAGTTCAGGGGTACCGGGGAGCTGTTTTTT	CSVEKFRGTGELFF
-	-	TRBV5-1	TRBJ1-1	TGCGCCAGCAGCACCGGGACACGGAACACTGAAGCTTTCTTT	CASSTGTRNTEAFF
few	-	TRBV2	TRBJ2-3	TGTGCCAGCAGTGAACAGGGAGATACGCAGTATTTT	CASSEQGDTQYF
-	TRBD1	TRBV30	TRBJ1-1	TGTGCCCGCAACAGGGGAAAACGCCCTGAAGCTTTCTTT	CARNRGKRPEAFF
-	-	TRBV2	TRBJ1-5	TGTGCCAGCAGTGAATTACTAAATAGCAATCAGCCCCAGCATTTT	CASSELLNSNQPQHF
-	-	TRBV12-2	TRBJ2-2	TGTGCAAGTCGCCCGGGGGACCAATCGAACGGGGAGCTGTTTTTT	CASRPGDQSNGELFF
few	TRBD1	TRBV12-5	TRBJ2-3	TGTGCTAGTGGTTCCTATGACAGGGGCGGTCTGGGCACAGATACGCAGTATTTT	CASGSYDRGGLGTDTQYF
-	TRBD1	TRBV18	TRBJ2-1	TGTGCCAGCTCCAAGACAGGGAATGAGCAGTTCTTC	CASSKTGNEQFF
-	-	TRBV2	TRBJ2-3	TGTGCCAGCAGTGAATTTCCCTCTATAGGGGGCACAGATACGCAGTATTTT	CASSEFPSIGGTDTQYF
-	-	TRBV25-1	TRBJ1-2	TGTGCCAGCAGCCTCGACAGAGATGGCTACACCTTC	CASSLDRDGYTF
few	-	TRBV7-9	TRBJ2-1	TGTGCCAGCAGCTTAGATCGCGGGACGGGTTGGAATGAGCAGTTCTTC	CASSLDRGTGWNEQFF
once	TRBD1	TRBV9	TRBJ1-5	TGTGCCAGCAGCGTAGTTTCGAACAGGGGTAATCAGCCCCAGCATTTT	CASSVVSNRGNQPQHF
-	-	TRBV11-1	TRBJ2-1	TGTGCCAGCAGCTTAGACGGGAGCACCTACAATGAGCAGTTCTTC	CASSLDGSTYNEQFF
-	-	TRBV5-1	TRBJ1-4	TGCGCCAGCAGCCGTAACAGGGTTGGTGAAAAACTGTTTTTT	CASSRNRVGEKLFF
-	TRBD1	TRBV28	TRBJ2-6	TGTGCCAGCAGGGGCCAGGGGGCGCAAAGTTCTGGGGCCAACGTCCTGACTTTC	CASRGQGAQSSGANVLTF
once	-	TRBV5-1	TRBJ2-2	TGCGCCAGCAGCTTATATCCAAAAGGGGCCGGGGAGCTGTTTTTT	CASSLYPKGAGELFF
-	TRBD1	TRBV30	TRBJ2-7	TGTGCCTGGAGTGTACCTGAAGGGGGCGGCGAGCAGTACTTC	CAWSVPEGGGEQYF
-	TRBD1	TRBV11-2	TRBJ2-3	TGTGCCAGCAGCGTAAGACAGGGTCTTAGCACAGATACGCAGTATTTT	CASSVRQGLSTDTQYF
-	TRBD2	TRBV27	TRBJ2-5	TGTGCCAGCAGTTCCTTAGCGGGGGGGCAAGAAGAGACCCAGTACTTC	CASSSLAGGQEETQYF
once	TRBD1	TRBV9	TRBJ2-6	TGTGCCAGCAGCGTAGGGGACAGGGGGACCTCTGGGGCCAACGTCCTGACTTTC	CASSVGDRGTSGANVLTF
-	-	TRBV6-5	TRBJ2-7	TGTGCCAGCAGTTACTCGATCCCAGGGACCTACGAGCAGTACTTC	CASSYSIPGTYEQYF
few	-	TRBV7-2	TRBJ1-1	TGTGCCAGCAGCTTAGCGGTCGGGGACACTGAAGCTTTCTTT	CASSLAVGDTEAFF
once	-	TRBV5-1	TRBJ2-1	TGCGCCAGCAGCTTGGCATCGGAGTCCAATGAGCAGTTCTTC	CASSLASESNEQFF
-	TRBD1	TRBV7-9	TRBJ2-1	TGTGCCAGCAGCTTACCCCGGGACAGGGGCAATGAGCAGTTCTTC	CASSLPRDRGNEQFF
once	-	TRBV19	TRBJ1-1	TGTGCCAGTAGTATAACAGGGTCGCCGTTGGGAGCTTTCTTT	CASSITGSPLGAFF
-	TRBD2	TRBV6-6	TRBJ2-1	TGTGCCAACAGTTACGGGGGGGTCTACAATGAGCAGTTCTTC	CANSYGGVYNEQFF
-	TRBD1	TRBV4-1	TRBJ2-7	TGCGCCAGCAGCCAAGATGCGACAGGGGGCGAGCAGTACTTC	CASSQDATGGEQYF
-	-	TRBV5-1	TRBJ2-1	TGCGCCAGCAGCTTGATGGGGAGAGGAAATGAGCAGTTCTTC	CASSLMGRGNEQFF
-	-	TRBV5-5	TRBJ2-5	TGTGCCAGTTTTATTACTACATCACGGGAGACCCAGTACTTC	CASFITTSRETQYF
few	-	TRBV6-5	TRBJ2-7	TGTGCCAGCAGCGTCGTACAGGGGAGGTCCTACGAGCAGTACTTC	CASSVVQGRSYEQYF
few	TRBD2	TRBV29-1	TRBJ2-3	TGCAGCGTTGACGGGACTAGCGGTAGAGATACGCAGTATTTT	CSVDGTSGRDTQYF
-	-	TRBV6-1	TRBJ2-7	TGTGCCAGCAGGCCCGGGACACCCTACGAGCAGTACTTC	CASRPGTPYEQYF
-	TRBD1	TRBV5-6	TRBJ2-7	TGTGCCAGCAGCTACGACAGGGGATCGTCCTACGAGCAGTACTTC	CASSYDRGSSYEQYF
-	-	TRBV9	TRBJ1-1	TGTGCCAGCAGCCGGGGGGGGATGGACACTGAAGCTTTCTTT	CASSRGGMDTEAFF
-	TRBD2	TRBV10-3	TRBJ2-7	TGTGCCATCTCCGCCGGGACTAGCGGATCCTACGAGCAGTACTTC	CAISAGTSGSYEQYF
few	TRBD2	TRBV7-2	TRBJ2-1	TGTGCCAGCAGCCTCCGGGGGACTAGCTCCTACAATGAGCAGTTCTTC	CASSLRGTSSYNEQFF
-	TRBD1	TRBV7-3	TRBJ2-7	TGTGCCAGCAGCGTAGGACAGGGAATCCGGTACGAGCAGTACTTC	CASSVGQGIRYEQYF
-	TRBD1	TRBV7-9	TRBJ1-4	TGTGCCAGCAGCTTGCAGATACAGGGGAGTTTTATTGAAAAACTGTTTTTT	CASSLQIQGSFIEKLFF
-	TRBD1	TRBV28	TRBJ2-5	TGTGCCAGCGGTGGAACCAACAGGGGGCTTCAGACCCAGTACTTC	CASGGTNRGLQTQYF
-	-	TRBV4-2	TRBJ1-5	TGTGCCAGCAGCCAGTTTATGGGGGCCAGGGAATTTGATCAGCCCCAGCATTTT	CASSQFMGAREFDQPQHF
-	TRBD1	TRBV6-5	TRBJ2-5	TGTGCCAGCAGCCTAACAGGGGAACGGGAGACCCAGTACTTC	CASSLTGERETQYF